One and the same sample provided the 21 T cell receptor beta chains below, sequenced in a study of cytomegalovirus exposure and HLA in healthy donors. The data were produced by immunoSEQ multiplex PCR, yet TCRdb's version contains in-frame clones alone and is incomplete. Altogether 55,000 to 70,000 clones are present, about nine tenths being singletons, with the ten largest covering 3% to 3.5%. The sequencing sample was made of PBMCs. These receptors all stem from a man younger than 35 in good health and CMV-seronegative.

The sample holds a few counts of this clone. The chain combines TRBV9 with TRBJ2-5, with 10 bases lining up with TRBD2. This CDR3 has 17 amino acids. V lost 3 bases and J lost 3; bases outside the gene matches: 11. Germline CDR1 SGDLS, CDR2 YYNGEE. CDR3: CASSGASGRIGEETQYF. The CDR3 nucleotides are TGTGCCAGCAGCGGGGCTAGCGGGAGAATTGGTGAAGAGACCCAGTACTTC.

The chain couples TRBV18 to TRBJ2-2; TRBD1 aligns across 8 bases. This CDR3 region has 15 residues. J was trimmed by 6 bases and V by 4 bases; bases with no gene match: 7. Germline values: CDR1 KGHSH, CDR2 LQKENI. This chain's CDR3 is CASSLVQGASGELFF. In nucleotides, the CDR3 is TGTGCCAGCTCACTGGTCCAGGGGGCGTCCGGGGAGCTGTTTTTT.

The CDR3 bases are TGCGCCAGCAGCCAAGAACCCAGGGCTACGGCTTTCTTT. Protein: CASSQEPRATAFF. V usage is TRBV4-3 and J usage is TRBJ1-1; D may be TRBD1 (5 bases). V was pared by 0 bases and J by 11 bases, with 13 bases between. This CDR3 has 13 residues. CDR1 and CDR2 (germline): LGHNA, YSLEER.

The chain links TRBV13 to TRBJ1-5; no clear D gene. The CDR3 extends over 13 amino acids. Trimming left V 4 bases short and J 5 bases short, with 9 bases between. From germline, CDR1 is PRHDT and CDR2 FYEKMQ (reference sequence). Here the CDR3 DNA reads TGTGCCAGCAGCTCCCGGGTTGATCAGCCCCAGCATTTT. This sequence encodes CASSSRVDQPQHF.

The chain carries TRBV10-3 and TRBJ2-1, with a weak D call TRBD1 (6 bases). This CDR3 has 13 amino acids. Germline CDR1 ENHRY, CDR2 SYGVKD. The V and J ends lost 10 bases and 8 bases respectively, with 18 bases between them. The CDR3 sequence: CASVQGLTDEQFF. The CDR3 DNA sequence: TGTGCCAGCGTACAGGGTCTAACCGATGAGCAGTTCTTC.

The rearrangement joins TRBV9 to TRBJ1-5, with TRBD1 identical over 7 bases. Germline V lookup: CDR1 SGDLS, CDR2 YYNGEE. The V gene end was trimmed by 3 bases and the J gene end by 4 bases; junction bases not matched to a gene: 7. There are 15 residues in the CDR3. Written as DNA, the CDR3 is TGTGCCAGCAGCGGGGACAGTACGGGGAATCAGCCCCAGCATTTT. Its protein product is CASSGDSTGNQPQHF.

V is TRBV6-5 and J is TRBJ2-7; TRBD2 might be the D (5 bases). The CDR3 has 14 residues. The V end lost 6 bases, the J end lost 0 bases, and 12 bases lay between the germline ends. Per the germline V gene, CDR1 is MNHEY and CDR2 is SVGAGI. This chain's CDR3 is CASSTLGASYEQYF. CDR3 coding DNA: TGTGCCAGCAGCACCTTGGGAGCCTCCTACGAGCAGTACTTC.

The gene calls are TRBV5-1 and TRBJ1-1, with a tentative D call TRBD1 (5 bases). V lost 1 base and J lost 3, with 16 bases in between. Germline lookup yields CDR1 SGHRS and CDR2 YFSETQ. This CDR3 spans 16 amino acids. The CDR3 nucleotides read TGCGCCAGCAGCTTGCAGGCGGCTCAGGGTGACACTGAAGCTTTCTTT. Encoded protein: CASSLQAAQGDTEAFF.

This clone appeared a few times. V usage is TRBV5-1 and J usage is TRBJ2-3; no clear D gene. The V end lost 0 bases, the J end lost 4 bases, and 9 bases lay between the germline ends. The CDR3 contains 14 residues. Germline CDR1 is SGHRS and CDR2 is YFSETQ. Here the CDR3 reads CASSLGKIPDTQYF. The CDR3, as DNA: TGCGCCAGCAGCTTGGGTAAAATCCCAGATACGCAGTATTTT.

The CDR3 DNA follows: TGTGCCAGCAGTGACTCGGGAGGGGCTGGGGCCAACGTCCTGACTTTC. It codes for CASSDSGGAGANVLTF. The genes are TRBV6-4 and TRBJ2-6; the match to TRBD2 covers 7 bases. V gave up 0 bases and J gave up 2 bases; unmatched junction bases: 1. Germline CDR1 and CDR2: MRHNA and SNTAGT. The CDR3 is 16 residues long.

The gene calls are TRBV4-3 and TRBJ2-2; 11 nucleotides align to TRBD1. The CDR3 is 17 residues long. Germline-derived CDR1 and CDR2 are LGHNA and YSLEER. J lost 4 bases, V lost 4 bases, and 8 bases had no gene match. This chain's CDR3 is CASSRRTGGDGTGELFF. In DNA form, the CDR3 reads TGCGCCAGCAGCCGCCGGACAGGGGGCGACGGCACCGGGGAGCTGTTTTTT.

This chain joins TRBV28 and TRBJ2-7, with TRBD2 identical over 7 bases. With V trimmed by 10 bases and J by 3 bases, 12 bases remained unmatched. Germline V lookup: CDR1 MDHEN, CDR2 SYDVKM. The CDR3 is 14 residues long. The CDR3 sequence: CATQPGSGGYEQYF. The CDR3 nucleotides read TGTGCCACCCAACCAGGTTCGGGGGGCTACGAGCAGTACTTC.

CDR3 residues: CASSFPGPNTGELFF. In DNA, the CDR3 is TGTGCCAGCAGCTTCCCAGGCCCGAACACCGGGGAGCTGTTTTTT. The chain is built from TRBV7-9 and TRBJ2-2; D is uncertain. The length of the CDR3 is 15 residues. Germline CDR1 is SEHNR and CDR2 is FQNEAQ (reference sequence). The V end was cut by 3 bases, the J end by 0 bases, with 8 bases between.

The chain joins TRBV20-1 to TRBJ2-1, with D possibly TRBD1 on 6 matching bases. Trimming took off 6 bases at V and 6 bases at J, with 9 bases between the two ends. The CDR3 is 11 residues long. The germline gives CDR1 DFQATT, CDR2 SNEGSKA (reference sequence). The CDR3 loop is CSARQVNEQFF. CDR3 nucleotide sequence: TGCAGTGCCAGACAGGTCAATGAGCAGTTCTTC.

The rearrangement uses TRBV7-3 and TRBJ1-1; D is uncertain. The CDR3 extends over 13 amino acids. Germline V gives CDR1 SGHTA, CDR2 FQGTGA. Trimming left V 4 bases short and J 7 bases short, with 13 bases between. The CDR3 reads CASSSLSLLEAFF. DNA of the CDR3: TGTGCCAGCAGCTCCCTTAGCCTCCTTGAAGCTTTCTTT.

The chain employs TRBV11-2 and TRBJ1-2; a possible D gene is TRBD1 (5 bases). The germline gives CDR1 SGHAT, CDR2 FQNNGV. V was shortened by 5 bases and J by 8 bases, with 24 bases between the two germline ends. The CDR3 consists of 16 residues. The CDR3: CASSPSVGEGFRGYTF. In nucleotides, the CDR3 is TGTGCCAGCAGCCCGTCGGTAGGGGAAGGGTTTCGGGGCTACACCTTC.

V usage is TRBV5-5 and J usage is TRBJ2-1; D not certain. V was trimmed by 4 bases and J by 5 bases, leaving 19 bases between them. Germline CDR1 SGHKS, CDR2 YYEKEE (reference sequence). The CDR3 is made up of 16 amino acids. DNA for the CDR3: TGTGCCAGCAGCGACCGAGCGCCCCCGGCGCACAATGAGCAGTTCTTC. Protein product: CASSDRAPPAHNEQFF.

The J gene is TRBJ2-7, the V gene TRBV27, with D possibly TRBD1 on 7 matching bases. V shed 5 bases and J shed 3 bases, with 17 bases lying between them. CDR3 length: 15 residues. CDR1 MNHEY and CDR2 SMNVEV come from the germline V gene (reference sequence). In nucleotides, the CDR3 is TGTGCCAGCAGTCCCTGGACAGGAGGGCTCTACGAGCAGTACTTC. The encoded protein is CASSPWTGGLYEQYF.

The chain is built from TRBV15 and TRBJ1-1, with TRBD1 identical over 7 bases. The CDR3 has 17 residues. The junction had 22 bases not matched to a gene; V was cut back by 7 bases and J by 8 bases. The germline V gene has CDR1 LNHNV and CDR2 YYDKDF (reference sequence). The CDR3 reads CATTLAGFSRGREEAFF. CDR3 coding DNA: TGTGCCACCACCCTAGCTGGGTTTTCGAGGGGGCGTGAAGAAGCTTTCTTT.

V is TRBV29-1 and J is TRBJ2-7; 10 bases line up with TRBD2. The CDR3 loop spans 15 amino acids. Germline CDR1 and CDR2: SQVTM and ANQGSEA. V lost 4 bases to trimming and J lost 5 bases; unmatched junction nucleotides: 11. As DNA, the CDR3 is TGCAGCGTTGTGGCACTAGCGGGGCCCCGGGACGAGCAGTACTTC. Residues: CSVVALAGPRDEQYF.

The J gene is TRBJ2-7, the V gene TRBV5-4; 16 nucleotides line up with TRBD2. Per the germline V gene, CDR1 is SGHNT and CDR2 is YYREEE (reference sequence). V shed 4 bases, J shed 6 bases, and the junction held 10 bases outside the gene matches. There are 17 residues in the CDR3. The CDR3 reads CASSLAGTSGRAGEQYF. Written as DNA, the CDR3 is TGTGCCAGCAGCCTGGCCGGGACTAGCGGGAGGGCCGGCGAGCAGTACTTC.